The 9 T cell receptor beta chains below come from one sample, sequenced in a study of T cells in narcolepsy (dated by TCRdb to the late 2010s). The protocol used for the library was the immunoSEQ multiplex PCR assay. TCRdb mirrors the immuneACCESS table, restricted to in-frame sequences. Some clones are absent from its copies; in checked studies, under half trace to an unresolved V gene, and the reason for the others is unknown. Present in this sample are under 40,000 clones, about 84% of which were seen just once. 1.3% of the sample is held by the ten biggest clonotypes. Specimen: CD45RA- memory CD4+ T cells from PBMCs. The sample's cell subset or site, from its label and the paper: memory T cells sorted ex vivo from peripheral blood. These TCRs come from a human donor with narcolepsy.

The V and J genes are TRBV5-1 and TRBJ2-5; the D is unclear. V lost 0 bases to trimming and J lost 1 base, with 7 bases between them. Germline-derived CDR1 and CDR2 are SGHRS and YFSETQ. The length of the CDR3 is 14 residues. The CDR3 nucleotides are TGCGCCAGCAGCTTGGGAACACTCCAAGAGACCCAGTACTTC. This encodes CASSLGTLQETQYF.

The CDR3 reads CATSRDIGNGSPLHF. The CDR3 nucleotides read TGTGCCACCAGCAGAGATATCGGGAACGGTTCACCCCTCCACTTT. The chain recombines TRBV15 with TRBJ1-6, with D uncertain. V lost 0 bases to trimming and J lost 9 bases, with 12 bases between them. Germline CDR1 LNHNV, CDR2 YYDKDF (reference sequence). The CDR3 runs to 15 residues.

This rearrangement joins TRBV28 to TRBJ2-4; no clear D. V lost 5 bases to trimming and J lost 4 bases, with 6 bases between them. Per the germline V gene, CDR1 is MDHEN and CDR2 is SYDVKM. The CDR3 contains 12 residues. CDR3 loop: CASSQVKNIQYF. Written as DNA, the CDR3 is TGTGCCAGCAGTCAGGTGAAAAACATTCAGTACTTC.

This chain connects TRBV28 to TRBJ1-2; no reliable D call. The CDR3 covers 13 residues. Per the germline V gene, CDR1 is MDHEN and CDR2 is SYDVKM. The ends were cut back, 7 bases at V and 8 bases at J, with 17 bases in the middle. This CDR3 is CASTPGGAWGYTF. The CDR3 bases are TGTGCCAGCACCCCCGGCGGAGCCTGGGGCTACACCTTC.

The chain recombines TRBV2 with TRBJ2-3; 9 bases are a match to TRBD2. Germline V gene data show CDR1 as SNHLY and CDR2 as FYNNEI. The CDR3 spans 14 residues. Losses at the gene ends were 3 bases for V and 6 bases for J; bases not matched to a gene: 4. DNA of the CDR3: TGTGCCAGCAGTGAGCGGGGGGGCAGGGATACGCAGTATTTT. It encodes CASSERGGRDTQYF.

The sample holds a few counts of this clone. J is TRBJ2-3 and V is TRBV7-9; tentatively, D is TRBD2 (6 bases). Germline V CDR1 and CDR2: SEHNR, FQNEAQ (reference sequence). The V and J ends lost 5 bases and 6 bases respectively, with 18 bases between them. There are 15 residues in the CDR3. The CDR3 here is CASSRDSTGADTQYF. In nucleotides, the CDR3 is TGTGCCAGCAGCCGTGACAGTACGGGAGCGGATACGCAGTATTTT. Variable domain in full (rest from reference TRBV7-9 and TRBJ2-3): DTGVSQNPRHKITKRGQNVTFRCDPISEHNRLYWYRQTLGQGPEFLTYFQNEAQLEKSRLLSDRFSAERPKGSFSTLEIQRTEQGDSAMYLCASSRDSTGADTQYFGPGTRLTVL.

V usage is TRBV5-6 and J usage is TRBJ1-2, with 7 bases aligning to TRBD1. Looked up from germline, CDR1 is SGHDT and CDR2 is YYEEEE. V lost 1 base, J lost 5 bases, and 5 bases stayed unmatched. The CDR3 is 14 amino acids. The CDR3 DNA is TGTGCCAGCAGCTTGAACAGGGGAAATTATGGCTACACCTTC. It encodes CASSLNRGNYGYTF.

The sample holds one count of this clone. The chain combines TRBV28 with TRBJ1-1; 9 nucleotides match TRBD1. The germline V gene has CDR1 MDHEN and CDR2 SYDVKM. This CDR3 spans 13 amino acids. V trimming: 5 bases; J trimming: 6 bases; junction bases outside the gene matches: 4. In DNA, the CDR3 is TGTGCCAGCAGTCCAACAGGGGGCGCTGAAGCTTTCTTT. This codes for CASSPTGGAEAFF.

This sequence joins TRBV6-5 and TRBJ1-4; D might be TRBD1 (6 bases). CDR1 and CDR2 from the germline V gene are MNHEY and SVGAGI. There are 13 residues in the CDR3. The CDR3 region has the DNA TGTGCGCTAGCAGGGGTGAGGGGTGAAAAACTGTTTTTT. This codes for CALAGVRGEKLFF.